This entry describes one T cell receptor (beta chain). Its antigen has not been determined. There are no base qualities to consult, and no much larger clone falls within one base. These data are taken from a study of OX40 agonist ivuxolimab in advanced cancers. Background for the entire study: Ivuxolimab was a fully human IgG2 agonistic monoclonal antibody targeting the costimulatory receptor OX40 (CD134). Intravenous ivuxolimab was administered to patients every 2 weeks at six dose levels: 0.01, 0.1, 0.3, 1.5, 3 and 10 mg/kg. Of the approximately 50 dose-escalation patients, hepatocellular carcinoma was present in around 20, melanoma in some 15, renal cell carcinoma in 9 and head and neck cancer in 9. In the dose-escalation cohort, roughly four fifths of patients were male, and the mean age was roughly 60 years, with a range of about 23 to 80. Patients were allowed to have had prior anti-PD-1, anti-PD-L1 or anti-CTLA-4 therapy, and around two fifths of the dose-escalation patients had been treated with checkpoint inhibitors. Three dose-escalation patients achieved partial responses, one with hepatocellular carcinoma and two with cutaneous melanoma. Peripheral TCRbeta sequencing aimed to test whether ivuxolimab altered TCR sequence diversity and caused clonal T-cell expansion. The monotherapy dose-escalation portion (N of about 50 patients) of the phase I ivuxolimab trial is reported in the paper.

At the junction V is shortened by 8 bases and J by 1 base, with 16 bases in between. The germline V gene yields SGHDT for CDR1 and YYEEEE for CDR2. The CDR3 starts with the cysteine, ends with the phenylalanine, and has 15 residues. Only CDR3 DNA is held: 45 bases, read in frame from base 1. Patients with a history of autoimmune disease or receiving systemic immunosuppression were excluded from the trial. Peripheral blood for TCR sequencing was collected from all dose cohorts at baseline, on cycle 4 day 1, and on cycle 7 day 1. The samples were taken from a phase I, first-in-human, multicenter, open-label dose-escalation trial of ivuxolimab. Adults with locally advanced or metastatic melanoma, renal cell carcinoma, hepatocellular carcinoma or head and neck squamous cell carcinoma were enrolled in the trial. Before TCR sequencing, CD4+ T cells and CD8+ T cells were sorted from peripheral blood as separate populations.

Beyond this particular receptor, the publication reports: After ivuxolimab, expanded clones were on average more numerous among CD8+ T cells than among CD4+ T cells. Low levels of normalized T-cell clonal expansion were also seen in some nonresponding patients. At doses of 0.1 to 3.0 mg/kg, clonal expansion of both CD4+ and CD8+ blood T cells was observed from baseline to week 6. In the 0.1-3.0 mg/kg groups, partial responders had among the lowest normalized peripheral clonal expansion, particularly in CD8+ T cells. The antigen specificity of the clonally expanded peripheral T cells was not determined.

To sequence the TCRbeta CDR3 region, genomic DNA was isolated from the sorted cells. TCRbeta CDR3 regions were sequenced using the immunoSEQ Assay. TCRdb provides this immuneACCESS table in a form limited to in-frame rearrangements. Some clones are lacking; in checked studies, under half of them reflect an unresolved V gene, and why the rest are absent is not known. This sample has 80,000 or so clones in its table, and approximately 95% of those were observed once. The ten largest clones capture 0.32% of the sample. Here the sequenced sample was CD4+ or CD8+ T cells sorted from blood, taken in a trial of the OX40 agonist ivuxolimab. This TCR was recovered from an adult with an advanced solid tumor such as melanoma, head and neck, liver or kidney cancer. The chain links TRBV5-6 with TRBJ2-1; the best D guess is TRBD1, with 6 bases matching. CDR3 region: CASLGQWGSYNEQFF. Here is the DNA: TGTGCCAGTCTCGGACAGTGGGGATCCTACAATGAGCAGTTCTTC.